This T cell receptor (beta chain) was documented in a study of shared clonotypes between healthy human individuals. The protocol was immunoSEQ multiplex PCR, while the TCRdb copy is restricted to in-frame clones and leaves out a portion. The sample has hundreds of thousands of clones; around 76% are singletons. Per germline, CDR1 KGHSH and CDR2 LQKENI. V shed 6 bases, J shed 7 bases, and the junction held 22 bases outside the gene matches. CDR3 length: 20 residues. The sample consisted of PBMCs. The sequence was collected from a woman aged 40 to 50 in good health. Some clones in this sample may be carry-over from other donors' samples. The rearrangement joins TRBV18 to TRBJ2-1; 12 bases match TRBD1. CDR3 sequence (DNA): TGTGCCAGCTCCCTTGACCGGGACAGGGGGCCGGTGCCGCGGACTAATGAGCAGTTCTTC. Translating it yields CASSLDRDRGPVPRTNEQFF.